This T cell receptor (beta chain) was recovered during a study of technical replicates of blood from a handful of donors. Measured with immunoSEQ multiplex PCR; TCRdb has only the in-frame clones, and not every one. The sample records 90,000 to 100,000 clones, almost 97% being singletons. This TCR derives from a human donor in good health. Sequenced input: T cells isolated from PBMCs.

The CDR3 protein is CAIRVAGSYEQYF. The CDR3, as DNA: TGTGCCATCCGTGTAGCGGGGTCCTACGAGCAGTACTTC. The chain links TRBV5-4 to TRBJ2-7; 8 nucleotides agree with TRBD2. There are 13 residues in the CDR3. Germline trimming cut 9 bases from V and 1 base from J; bases unmatched to any gene: 6. The germline gives CDR1 SGHNT, CDR2 YYREEE (reference sequence).